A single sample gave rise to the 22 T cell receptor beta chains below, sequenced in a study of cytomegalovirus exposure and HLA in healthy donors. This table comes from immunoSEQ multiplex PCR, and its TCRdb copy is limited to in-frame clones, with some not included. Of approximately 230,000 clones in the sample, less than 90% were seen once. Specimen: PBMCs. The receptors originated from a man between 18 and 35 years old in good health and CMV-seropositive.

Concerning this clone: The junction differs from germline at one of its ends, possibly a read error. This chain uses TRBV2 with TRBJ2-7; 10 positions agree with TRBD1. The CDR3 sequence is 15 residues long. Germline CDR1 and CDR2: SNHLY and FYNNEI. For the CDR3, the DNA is TGTGCCAGCAGGGAAGGGACAGGGGCGCGATACGAGCAGTACTTC. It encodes CASREGTGARYEQYF.

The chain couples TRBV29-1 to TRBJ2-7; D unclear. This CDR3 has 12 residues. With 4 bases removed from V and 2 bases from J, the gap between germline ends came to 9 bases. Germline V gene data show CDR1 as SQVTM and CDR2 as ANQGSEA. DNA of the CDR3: TGCAGCGTTGGGTTAGGGCCCTACGAGCAGTACTTC. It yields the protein CSVGLGPYEQYF.

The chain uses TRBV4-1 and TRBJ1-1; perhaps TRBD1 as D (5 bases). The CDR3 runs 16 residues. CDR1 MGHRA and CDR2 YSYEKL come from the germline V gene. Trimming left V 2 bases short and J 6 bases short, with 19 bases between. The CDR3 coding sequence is TGCGCCAGCAGCCAACTATATCGTGGGGGAGGCTCTGAAGCTTTCTTT. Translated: CASSQLYRGGGSEAFF.

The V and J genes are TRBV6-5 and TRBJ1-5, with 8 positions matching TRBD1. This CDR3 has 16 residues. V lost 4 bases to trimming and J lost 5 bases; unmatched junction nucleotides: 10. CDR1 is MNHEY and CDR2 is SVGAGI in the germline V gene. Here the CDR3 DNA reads TGTGCCAGCAGTTCTGTCCCGGGACAGGACCATCAGCCCCAGCATTTT. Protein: CASSSVPGQDHQPQHF.

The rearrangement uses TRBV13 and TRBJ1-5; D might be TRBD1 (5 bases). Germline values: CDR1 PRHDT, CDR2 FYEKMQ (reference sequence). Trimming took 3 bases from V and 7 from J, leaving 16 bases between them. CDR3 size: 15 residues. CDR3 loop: CASSFPVGAAQPQHF. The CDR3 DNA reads TGTGCCAGCAGCTTTCCGGTAGGGGCTGCACAGCCCCAGCATTTT. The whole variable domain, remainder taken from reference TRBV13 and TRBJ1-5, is AAGVIQSPRHLIKEKRETATLKCYPIPRHDTVYWYQQGPGQDPQFLISFYEKMQSDKGSIPDRFSAQQFSDYHSELNMSSLELGDSALYFCASSFPVGAAQPQHFGDGTRLSIL.

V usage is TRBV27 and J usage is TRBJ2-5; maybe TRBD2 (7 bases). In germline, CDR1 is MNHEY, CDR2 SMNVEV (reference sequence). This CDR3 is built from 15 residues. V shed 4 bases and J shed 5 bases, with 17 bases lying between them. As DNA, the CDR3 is TGTGCCAGCAGTTACGGGGGGCGTATTGGGGAGACCCAGTACTTC. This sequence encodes CASSYGGRIGETQYF.

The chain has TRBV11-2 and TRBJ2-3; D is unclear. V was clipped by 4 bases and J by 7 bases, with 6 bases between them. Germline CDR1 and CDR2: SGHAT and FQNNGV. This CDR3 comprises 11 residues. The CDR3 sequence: CASSSAHTQYF. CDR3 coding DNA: TGTGCCAGCAGCTCTGCGCATACGCAGTATTTT.

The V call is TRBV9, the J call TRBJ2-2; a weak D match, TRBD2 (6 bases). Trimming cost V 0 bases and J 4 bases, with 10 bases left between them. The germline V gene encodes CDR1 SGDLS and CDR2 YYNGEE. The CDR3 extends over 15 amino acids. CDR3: CASSVEGSGTGELFF. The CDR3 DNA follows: TGTGCCAGCAGCGTAGAAGGTAGCGGCACCGGGGAGCTGTTTTTT.

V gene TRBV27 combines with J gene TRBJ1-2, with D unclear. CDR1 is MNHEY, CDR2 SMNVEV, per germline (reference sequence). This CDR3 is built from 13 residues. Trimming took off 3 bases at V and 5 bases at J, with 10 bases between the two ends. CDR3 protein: CASSLSSGYGYTF. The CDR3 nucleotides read TGTGCCAGCAGTTTGTCCTCTGGTTATGGCTACACCTTC.

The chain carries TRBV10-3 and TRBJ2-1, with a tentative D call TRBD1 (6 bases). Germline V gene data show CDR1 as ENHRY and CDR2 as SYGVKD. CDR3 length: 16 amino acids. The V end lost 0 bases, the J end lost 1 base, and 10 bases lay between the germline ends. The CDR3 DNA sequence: TGTGCCATCAGTGAGTCAGGTCAGGGGTCCTACAATGAGCAGTTCTTC. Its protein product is CAISESGQGSYNEQFF.

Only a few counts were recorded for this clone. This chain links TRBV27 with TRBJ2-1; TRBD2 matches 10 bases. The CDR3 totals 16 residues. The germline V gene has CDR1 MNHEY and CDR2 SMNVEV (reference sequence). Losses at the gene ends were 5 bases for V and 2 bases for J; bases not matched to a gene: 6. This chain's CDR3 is CASSRLAGGTYNEQFF. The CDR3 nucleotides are TGTGCCAGCAGTCGTTTAGCGGGAGGAACCTACAATGAGCAGTTCTTC.

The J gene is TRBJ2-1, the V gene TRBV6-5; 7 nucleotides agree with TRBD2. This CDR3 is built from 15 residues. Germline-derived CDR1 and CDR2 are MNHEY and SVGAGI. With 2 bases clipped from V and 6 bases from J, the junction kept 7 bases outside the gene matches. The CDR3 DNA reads TGTGCCAGCAGTTACCCGCGCCGGGGGGTCAATGAGCAGTTCTTC. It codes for CASSYPRRGVNEQFF.

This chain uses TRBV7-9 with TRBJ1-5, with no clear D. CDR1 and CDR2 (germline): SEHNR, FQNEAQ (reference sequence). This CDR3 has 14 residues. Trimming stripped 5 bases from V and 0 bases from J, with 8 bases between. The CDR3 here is CASSPKDSNQPQHF. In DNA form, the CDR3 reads TGTGCCAGCAGCCCCAAAGATAGCAATCAGCCCCAGCATTTT.

The CDR3 DNA reads TGTGCCAGCAGCTCCGGTGGGGCTACTCAGCCCCAGCATTTT. It is translated as CASSSGGATQPQHF. The chain is built from TRBV6-5 and TRBJ1-5; D is perhaps TRBD1 (5 bases). This CDR3 is 14 amino acids long. V shed 6 bases and J shed 6 bases, with 15 bases lying between them. Germline CDR1 is MNHEY and CDR2 is SVGAGI.

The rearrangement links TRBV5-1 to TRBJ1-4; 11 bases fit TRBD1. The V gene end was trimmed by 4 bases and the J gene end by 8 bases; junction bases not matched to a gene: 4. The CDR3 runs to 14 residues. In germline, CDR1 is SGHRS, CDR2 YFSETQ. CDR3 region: CASSGGTGGEKLFF. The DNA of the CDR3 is TGCGCCAGCAGCGGCGGGACAGGGGGGGAAAAACTGTTTTTT. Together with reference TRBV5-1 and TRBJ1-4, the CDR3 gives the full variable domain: KAGVTQTPRYLIKTRGQQVTLSCSPISGHRSVSWYQQTPGQGLQFLFEYFSETQRNKGNFPGRFSGRQFSNSRSEMNVSTLELGDSALYLCASSGGTGGEKLFFGSGTQLSVL.

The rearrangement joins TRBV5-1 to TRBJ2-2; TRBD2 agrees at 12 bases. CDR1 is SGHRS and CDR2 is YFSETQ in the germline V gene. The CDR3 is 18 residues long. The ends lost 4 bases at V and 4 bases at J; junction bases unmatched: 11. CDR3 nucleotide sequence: TGCGCCAGCAGCGGCGACTATACTAGCGGGAGGATCACCGGGGAGCTGTTTTTT. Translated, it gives CASSGDYTSGRITGELFF.

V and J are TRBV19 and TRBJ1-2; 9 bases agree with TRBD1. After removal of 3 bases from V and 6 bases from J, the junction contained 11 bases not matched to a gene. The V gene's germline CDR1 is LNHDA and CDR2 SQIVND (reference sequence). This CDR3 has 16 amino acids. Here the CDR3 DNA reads TGTGCCAGTAGTATTCTCGTGGTGAGACAGGGGGATGGCTACACCTTC. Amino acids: CASSILVVRQGDGYTF.

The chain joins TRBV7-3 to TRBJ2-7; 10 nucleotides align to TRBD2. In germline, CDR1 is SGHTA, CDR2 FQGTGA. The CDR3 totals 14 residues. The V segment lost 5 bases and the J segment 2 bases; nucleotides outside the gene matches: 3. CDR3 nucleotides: TGTGCCAGCAGCCCCCTAGCGGGAGCCTACGAGCAGTACTTC. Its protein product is CASSPLAGAYEQYF.

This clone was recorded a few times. The CDR3 nucleotides read TGTGCCAGTAGCTCGGACAGGGCTGCTGGCTACACCTTC. This encodes CASSSDRAAGYTF. This chain links TRBV19 with TRBJ1-2, with 8 nucleotides matching TRBD1. This CDR3 spans 13 amino acids. The germline V gene encodes CDR1 LNHDA and CDR2 SQIVND (reference sequence). V shed 6 bases and J 7 bases; nucleotides not matched to a gene: 7.

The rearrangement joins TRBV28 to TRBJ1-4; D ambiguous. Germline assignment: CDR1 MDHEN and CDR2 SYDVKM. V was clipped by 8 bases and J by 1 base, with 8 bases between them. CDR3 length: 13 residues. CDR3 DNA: TGTGCCAGCCAGACCGAAACTAATGAAAAACTGTTTTTT. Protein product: CASQTETNEKLFF.

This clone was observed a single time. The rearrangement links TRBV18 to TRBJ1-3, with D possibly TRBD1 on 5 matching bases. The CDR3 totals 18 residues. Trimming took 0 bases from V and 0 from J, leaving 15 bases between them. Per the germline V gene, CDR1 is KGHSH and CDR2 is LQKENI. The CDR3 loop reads CASSPPLTAMSSGNTIYF. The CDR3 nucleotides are TGTGCCAGCTCACCACCACTGACAGCGATGAGCTCTGGAAACACCATATATTTT.

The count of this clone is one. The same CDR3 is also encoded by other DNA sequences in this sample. CDR3 protein: CASSFGVSYEQYF. The CDR3 DNA reads as TGTGCCAGCAGTTTCGGTGTCTCCTACGAGCAGTACTTC. The chain couples TRBV27 to TRBJ2-7; no reliable D call. The CDR3 has 13 residues. CDR1 and CDR2 (germline): MNHEY, SMNVEV (reference sequence). V was pared by 3 bases and J by 0 bases, with 6 bases between.